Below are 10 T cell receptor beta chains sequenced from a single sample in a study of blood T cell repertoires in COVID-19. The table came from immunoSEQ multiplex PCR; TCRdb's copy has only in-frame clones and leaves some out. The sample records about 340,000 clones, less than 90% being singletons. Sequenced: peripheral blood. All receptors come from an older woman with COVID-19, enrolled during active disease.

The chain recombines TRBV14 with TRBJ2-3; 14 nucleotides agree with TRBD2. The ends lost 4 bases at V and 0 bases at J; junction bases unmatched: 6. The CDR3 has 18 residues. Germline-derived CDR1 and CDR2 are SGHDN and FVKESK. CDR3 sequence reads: CASSLGLAGDASTDTQYF. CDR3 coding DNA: TGTGCCAGCAGCCTGGGACTAGCGGGGGACGCTAGCACAGATACGCAGTATTTT. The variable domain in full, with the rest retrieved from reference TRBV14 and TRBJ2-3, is EAGVTQFPSHSVIEKGQTVTLRCDPISGHDNLYWYRRVMGKEIKFLLHFVKESKQDESGMPNNRFLAERTGGTYSTLKVQPAELEDSGVYFCASSLGLAGDASTDTQYFGPGTRLTVL.

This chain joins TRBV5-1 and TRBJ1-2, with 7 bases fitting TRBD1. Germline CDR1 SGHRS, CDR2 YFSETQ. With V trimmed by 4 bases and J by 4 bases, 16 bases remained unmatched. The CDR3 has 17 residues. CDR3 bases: TGCGCCAGCAGCGCCGGGACAGACCCAGAGGGCTTCTATGGCTACACCTTC. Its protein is CASSAGTDPEGFYGYTF. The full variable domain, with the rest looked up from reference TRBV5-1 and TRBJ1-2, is KAGVTQTPRYLIKTRGQQVTLSCSPISGHRSVSWYQQTPGQGLQFLFEYFSETQRNKGNFPGRFSGRQFSNSRSEMNVSTLELGDSALYLCASSAGTDPEGFYGYTFGSGTRLTVV.

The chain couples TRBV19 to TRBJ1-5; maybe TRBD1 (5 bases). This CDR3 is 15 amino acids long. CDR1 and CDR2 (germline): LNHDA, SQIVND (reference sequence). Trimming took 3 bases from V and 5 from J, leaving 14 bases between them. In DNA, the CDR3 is TGTGCCAGTAGTATTAGGGGTATAGGGTATCAGCCCCAGCATTTT. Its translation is CASSIRGIGYQPQHF.

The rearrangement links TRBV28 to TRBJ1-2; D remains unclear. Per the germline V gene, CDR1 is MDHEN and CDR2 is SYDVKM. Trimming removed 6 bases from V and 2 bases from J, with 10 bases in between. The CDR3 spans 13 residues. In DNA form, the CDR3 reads TGTGCCAGCAGCCGGACGGGGAACTATGGCTACACCTTC. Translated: CASSRTGNYGYTF.

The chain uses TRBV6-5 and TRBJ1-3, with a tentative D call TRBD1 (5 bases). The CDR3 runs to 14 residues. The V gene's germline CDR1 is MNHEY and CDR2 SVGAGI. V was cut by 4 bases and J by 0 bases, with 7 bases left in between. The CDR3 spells CASSSTDSGNTIYF. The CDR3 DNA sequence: TGTGCCAGCAGTTCGACAGACTCTGGAAACACCATATATTTT.

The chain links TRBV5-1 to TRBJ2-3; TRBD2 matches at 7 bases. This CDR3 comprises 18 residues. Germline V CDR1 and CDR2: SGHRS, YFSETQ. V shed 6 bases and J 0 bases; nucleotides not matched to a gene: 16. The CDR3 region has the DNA TGCGCCAGCAACGCCTGGGGGAGCGGGGCGTCTAGCACAGATACGCAGTATTTT. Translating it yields CASNAWGSGASSTDTQYF.

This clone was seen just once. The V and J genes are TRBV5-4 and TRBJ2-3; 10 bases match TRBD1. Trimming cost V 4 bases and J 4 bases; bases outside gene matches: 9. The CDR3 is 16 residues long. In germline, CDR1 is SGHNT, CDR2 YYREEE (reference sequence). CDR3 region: CASSPGGTGVPDTQYF. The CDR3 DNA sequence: TGTGCCAGCAGCCCTGGGGGGACAGGGGTTCCAGATACGCAGTATTTT.

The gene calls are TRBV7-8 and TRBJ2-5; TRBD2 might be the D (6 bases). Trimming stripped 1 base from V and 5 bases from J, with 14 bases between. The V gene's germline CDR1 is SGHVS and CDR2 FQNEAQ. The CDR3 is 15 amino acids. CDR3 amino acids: CASSLVLGGGETQYF. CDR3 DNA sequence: TGTGCCAGCAGCTTAGTATTGGGGGGTGGGGAGACCCAGTACTTC.

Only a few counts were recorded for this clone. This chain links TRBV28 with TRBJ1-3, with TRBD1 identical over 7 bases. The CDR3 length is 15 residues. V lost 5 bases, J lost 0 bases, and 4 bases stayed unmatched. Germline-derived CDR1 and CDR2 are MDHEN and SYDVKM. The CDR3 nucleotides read TGTGCCAGCAGTACGACAGGGAGCTCTGGAAACACCATATATTTT. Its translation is CASSTTGSSGNTIYF.

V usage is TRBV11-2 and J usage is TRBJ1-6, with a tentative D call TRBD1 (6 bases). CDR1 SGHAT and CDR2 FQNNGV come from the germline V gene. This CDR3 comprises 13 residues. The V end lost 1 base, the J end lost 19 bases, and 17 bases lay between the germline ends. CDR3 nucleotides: TGTGCCAGCAGCTTAGTAGACAGGCTCGTTCTGCACTTT. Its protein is CASSLVDRLVLHF.